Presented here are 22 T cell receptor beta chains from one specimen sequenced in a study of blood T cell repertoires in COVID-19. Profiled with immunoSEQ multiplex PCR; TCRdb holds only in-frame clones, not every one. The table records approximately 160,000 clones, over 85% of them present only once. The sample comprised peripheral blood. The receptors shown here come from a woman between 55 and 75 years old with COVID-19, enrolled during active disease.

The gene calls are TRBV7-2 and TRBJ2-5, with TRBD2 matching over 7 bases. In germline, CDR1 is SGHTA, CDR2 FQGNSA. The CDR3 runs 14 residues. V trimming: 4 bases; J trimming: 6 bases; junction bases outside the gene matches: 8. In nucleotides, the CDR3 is TGTGCCAGCAGCTCCCGCCACGGGGGGAAGACCCAGTACTTC. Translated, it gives CASSSRHGGKTQYF.

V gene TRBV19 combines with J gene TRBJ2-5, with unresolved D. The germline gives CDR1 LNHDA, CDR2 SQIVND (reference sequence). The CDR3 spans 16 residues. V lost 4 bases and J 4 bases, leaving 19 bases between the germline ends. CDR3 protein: CASSRTDTGSGETQYF. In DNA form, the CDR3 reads TGTGCCAGTAGTAGAACGGATACCGGGTCGGGAGAGACCCAGTACTTC.

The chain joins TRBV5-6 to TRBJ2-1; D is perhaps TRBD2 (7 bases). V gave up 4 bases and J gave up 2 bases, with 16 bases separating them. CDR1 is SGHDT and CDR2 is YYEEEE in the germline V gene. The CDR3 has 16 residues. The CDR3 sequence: CASSLGRGHTYNEQFF. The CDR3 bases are TGTGCCAGCAGCCTCGGGCGGGGGCATACCTACAATGAGCAGTTCTTC.

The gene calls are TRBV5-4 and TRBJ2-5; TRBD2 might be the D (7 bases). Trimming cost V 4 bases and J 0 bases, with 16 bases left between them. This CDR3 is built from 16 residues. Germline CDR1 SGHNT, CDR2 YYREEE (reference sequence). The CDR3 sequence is CASSPWGGPHQETQYF. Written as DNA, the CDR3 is TGTGCCAGCAGCCCCTGGGGGGGGCCCCACCAAGAGACCCAGTACTTC. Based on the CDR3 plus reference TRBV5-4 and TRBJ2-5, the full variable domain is ETGVTQSPTHLIKTRGQQVTLRCSSQSGHNTVSWYQQALGQGPQFIFQYYREEENGRGNFPPRFSGLQFPNYSSELNVNALELDDSALYLCASSPWGGPHQETQYFGPGTRLLVL.

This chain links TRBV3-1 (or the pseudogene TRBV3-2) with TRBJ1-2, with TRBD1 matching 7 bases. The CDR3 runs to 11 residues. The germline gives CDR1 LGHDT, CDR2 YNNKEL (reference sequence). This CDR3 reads CPRAGGVGYTF. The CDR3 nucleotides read TGTCCGAGGGCAGGGGGAGTGGGCTACACCTTC.

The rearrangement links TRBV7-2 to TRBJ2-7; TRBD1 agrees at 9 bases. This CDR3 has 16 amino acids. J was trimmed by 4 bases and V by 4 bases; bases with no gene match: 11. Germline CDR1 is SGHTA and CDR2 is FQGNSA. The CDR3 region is CASSSRPGTGLYEQYF. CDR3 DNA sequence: TGTGCCAGCAGCTCACGCCCAGGGACAGGGCTATACGAGCAGTACTTC.

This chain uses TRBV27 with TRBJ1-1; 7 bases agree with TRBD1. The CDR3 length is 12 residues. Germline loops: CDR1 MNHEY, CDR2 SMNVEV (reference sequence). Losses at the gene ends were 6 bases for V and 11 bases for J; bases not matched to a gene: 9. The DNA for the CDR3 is TGTGCCAGCAGAACAGGGGAAATGGGGGCTTTCTTT. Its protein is CASRTGEMGAFF.

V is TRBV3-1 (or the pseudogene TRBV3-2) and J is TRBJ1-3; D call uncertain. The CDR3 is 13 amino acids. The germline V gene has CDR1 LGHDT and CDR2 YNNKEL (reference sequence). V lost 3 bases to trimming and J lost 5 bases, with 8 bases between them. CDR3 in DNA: TGTGCCAGCAGCCAGGCGGGGAGAAACACCATATATTTT. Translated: CASSQAGRNTIYF.

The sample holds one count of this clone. CDR3 sequence reads: CASSKPDRVLVGYSNQPQHF. CDR3 in DNA: TGTGCCAGTAGTAAACCGGACAGGGTCTTAGTCGGTTATAGCAATCAGCCCCAGCATTTT. The V gene is TRBV19, the J gene TRBJ1-5; TRBD1 matches at 8 bases. J gave up 0 bases and V 4 bases, and 17 bases lay outside the gene matches. CDR3 length: 20 amino acids. CDR1 LNHDA and CDR2 SQIVND come from the germline V gene (reference sequence).

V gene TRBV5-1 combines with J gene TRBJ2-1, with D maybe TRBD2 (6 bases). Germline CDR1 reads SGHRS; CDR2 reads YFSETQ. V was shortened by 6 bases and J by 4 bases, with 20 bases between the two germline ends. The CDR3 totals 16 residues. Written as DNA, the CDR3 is TGCGCCAGCACCCCTGGAGGGGTACAAAAATACAATGAGCAGTTCTTC. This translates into CASTPGGVQKYNEQFF.

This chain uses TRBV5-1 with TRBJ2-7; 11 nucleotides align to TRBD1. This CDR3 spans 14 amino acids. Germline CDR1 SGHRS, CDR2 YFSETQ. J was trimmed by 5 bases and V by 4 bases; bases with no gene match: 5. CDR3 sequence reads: CASSERTGGNEQYF. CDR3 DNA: TGCGCCAGCAGCGAGAGGACAGGGGGCAACGAGCAGTACTTC.

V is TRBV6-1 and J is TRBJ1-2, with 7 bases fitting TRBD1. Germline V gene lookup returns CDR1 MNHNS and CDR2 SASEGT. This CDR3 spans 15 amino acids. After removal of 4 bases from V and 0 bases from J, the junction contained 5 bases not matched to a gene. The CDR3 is CASSGTGTANYGYTF. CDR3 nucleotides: TGTGCCAGCAGTGGCACCGGGACAGCTAACTATGGCTACACCTTC.

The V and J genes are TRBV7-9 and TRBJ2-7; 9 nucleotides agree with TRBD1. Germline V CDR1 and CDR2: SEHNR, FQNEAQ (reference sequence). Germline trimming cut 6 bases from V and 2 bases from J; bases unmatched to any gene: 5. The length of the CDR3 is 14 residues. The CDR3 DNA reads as TGTGCCAGCAGTCAGGACAGGGGCACCTACGAGCAGTACTTC. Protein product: CASSQDRGTYEQYF.

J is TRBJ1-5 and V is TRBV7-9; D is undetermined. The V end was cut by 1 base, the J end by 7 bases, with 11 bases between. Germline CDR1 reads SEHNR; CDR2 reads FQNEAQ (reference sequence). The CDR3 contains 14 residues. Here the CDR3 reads CASSLGAGRQPQHF. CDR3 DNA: TGTGCCAGCAGCTTAGGGGCAGGCCGCCAGCCCCAGCATTTT.

For the CDR3, the DNA is TGTGCCAGCAGCGCGCGGGACAGGGGTCAGCCCCAGCATTTT. It translates to CASSARDRGQPQHF. The chain carries TRBV7-8 and TRBJ1-5; 10 bases map to TRBD1. Germline values: CDR1 SGHVS, CDR2 FQNEAQ. The CDR3 loop spans 14 amino acids. V trimming: 5 bases; J trimming: 6 bases; junction bases outside the gene matches: 4.

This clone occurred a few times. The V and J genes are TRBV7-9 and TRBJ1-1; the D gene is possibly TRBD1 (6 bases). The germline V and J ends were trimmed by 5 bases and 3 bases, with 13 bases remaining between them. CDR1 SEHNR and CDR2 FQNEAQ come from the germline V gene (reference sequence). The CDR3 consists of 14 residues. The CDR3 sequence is CASSPVQGDTEAFF. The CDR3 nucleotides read TGTGCCAGCAGCCCAGTACAGGGCGACACTGAAGCTTTCTTT.

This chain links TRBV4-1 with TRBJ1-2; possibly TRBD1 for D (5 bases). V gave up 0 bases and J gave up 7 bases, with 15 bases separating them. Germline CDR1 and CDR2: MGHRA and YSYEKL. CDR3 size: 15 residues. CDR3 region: CASSQENGGVGGYTF. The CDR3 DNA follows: TGCGCCAGCAGCCAAGAGAACGGGGGTGTTGGTGGCTACACCTTC.

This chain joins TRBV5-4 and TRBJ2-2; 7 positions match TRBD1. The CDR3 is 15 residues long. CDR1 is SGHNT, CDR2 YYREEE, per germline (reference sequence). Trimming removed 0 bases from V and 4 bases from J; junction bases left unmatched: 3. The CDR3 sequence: CASSLGTGTTGELFF. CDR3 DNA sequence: TGTGCCAGCAGCTTGGGGACAGGAACCACCGGGGAGCTGTTTTTT.

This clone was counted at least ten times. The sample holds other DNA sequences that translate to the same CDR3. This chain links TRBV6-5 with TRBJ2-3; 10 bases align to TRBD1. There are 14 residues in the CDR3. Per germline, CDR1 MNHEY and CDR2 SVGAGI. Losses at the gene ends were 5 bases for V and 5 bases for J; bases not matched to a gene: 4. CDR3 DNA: TGTGCCAGCAGTCGGCGGACAGGGGGAGATACGCAGTATTTT. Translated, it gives CASSRRTGGDTQYF.

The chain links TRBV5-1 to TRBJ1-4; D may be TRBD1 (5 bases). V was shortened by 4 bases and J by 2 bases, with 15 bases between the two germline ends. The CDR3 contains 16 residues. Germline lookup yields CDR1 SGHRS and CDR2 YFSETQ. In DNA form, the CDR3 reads TGCGCCAGCAGCCACGGCTGGGGGGATACTAATGAAAAACTGTTTTTT. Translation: CASSHGWGDTNEKLFF.

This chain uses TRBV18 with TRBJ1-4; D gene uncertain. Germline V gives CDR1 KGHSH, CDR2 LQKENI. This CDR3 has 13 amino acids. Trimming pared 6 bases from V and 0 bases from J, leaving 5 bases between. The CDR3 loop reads CASSPATNEKLFF. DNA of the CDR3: TGTGCCAGCTCCCCTGCAACTAATGAAAAACTGTTTTTT.

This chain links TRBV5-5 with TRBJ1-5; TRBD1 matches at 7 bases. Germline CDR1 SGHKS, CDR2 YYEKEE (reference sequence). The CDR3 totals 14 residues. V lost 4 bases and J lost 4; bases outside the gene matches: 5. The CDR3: CASSLDRVNQPQHF. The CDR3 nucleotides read TGTGCCAGCAGCCTCGACAGGGTGAATCAGCCCCAGCATTTT.